This TCR beta chain was sequenced in a study of regulatory T cells in long-lasting Graves disease. This clonotype was counted at least ten times. Time point in this sample: persistent/refractory GD, antithyroid drugs over 5 years with positive TRAb. Following extraction of RNA from PBMCs, that RNA was used to make the TCR library. With iRepertoire HTBI primers and Arm-PCR of CDR3 regions, TCR beta libraries were built. MiXCR, run by TCRdb on the multiplex PCR reads, gives a single entry per CDR3 protein. In the table there are 400,000 to 450,000 distinct CDR3 sequences, around a quarter of which are singletons. Trimming took 6 bases from V and 1 from J, leaving 17 bases between them. CDR1 and CDR2 (germline): SGHKS, YYEKEE (reference sequence). The CDR3 has 15 amino acids.

The V and J genes are TRBV5-5 and TRBJ2-7; tentatively, D is TRBD1 (5 bases). The sequencing used peripheral blood mononuclear cells (PBMCs), collected when the disease was refractory, from a patient treated with antithyroid drugs. This receptor was taken from a female donor with Graves disease. The CDR3 coding sequence is TGTGCCAGCACCGTAGGGGCAGGAAAATCCTACGAGCAGTACTTC. This gives the protein CASTVGAGKSYEQYF.